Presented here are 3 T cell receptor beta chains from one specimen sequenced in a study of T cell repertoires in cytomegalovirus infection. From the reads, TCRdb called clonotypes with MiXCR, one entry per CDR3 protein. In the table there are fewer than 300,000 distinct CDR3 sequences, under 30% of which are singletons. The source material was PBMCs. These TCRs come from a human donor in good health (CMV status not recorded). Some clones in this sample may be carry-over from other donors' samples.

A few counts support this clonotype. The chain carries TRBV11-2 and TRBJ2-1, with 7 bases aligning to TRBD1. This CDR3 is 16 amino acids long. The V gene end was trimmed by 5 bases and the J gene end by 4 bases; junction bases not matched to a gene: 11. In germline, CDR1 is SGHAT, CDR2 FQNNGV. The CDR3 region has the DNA TGTGCCAGCAGCCGGATACAGGGGCCAAAGTACAATGAGCAGTTCTTC. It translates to CASSRIQGPKYNEQFF.

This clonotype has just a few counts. CDR3 residues: CSARMGKNTEAFF. CDR3 bases: TGCAGTGCTAGGATGGGCAAGAACACTGAAGCTTTCTTT. This chain joins TRBV20-1 and TRBJ1-1; D remains unclear. This CDR3 is 13 amino acids long. Germline V CDR1 and CDR2: DFQATT, SNEGSKA (reference sequence). The V gene lost 3 bases and the J gene lost 1 base, with 9 bases spanning the gap.

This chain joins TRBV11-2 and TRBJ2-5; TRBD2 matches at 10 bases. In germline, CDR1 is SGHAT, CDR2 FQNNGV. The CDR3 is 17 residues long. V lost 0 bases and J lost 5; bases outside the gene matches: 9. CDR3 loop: CASSLDGSGRARETQYF. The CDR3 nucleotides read TGTGCCAGCAGCTTAGATGGGAGCGGGAGGGCCCGGGAGACCCAGTACTTC.